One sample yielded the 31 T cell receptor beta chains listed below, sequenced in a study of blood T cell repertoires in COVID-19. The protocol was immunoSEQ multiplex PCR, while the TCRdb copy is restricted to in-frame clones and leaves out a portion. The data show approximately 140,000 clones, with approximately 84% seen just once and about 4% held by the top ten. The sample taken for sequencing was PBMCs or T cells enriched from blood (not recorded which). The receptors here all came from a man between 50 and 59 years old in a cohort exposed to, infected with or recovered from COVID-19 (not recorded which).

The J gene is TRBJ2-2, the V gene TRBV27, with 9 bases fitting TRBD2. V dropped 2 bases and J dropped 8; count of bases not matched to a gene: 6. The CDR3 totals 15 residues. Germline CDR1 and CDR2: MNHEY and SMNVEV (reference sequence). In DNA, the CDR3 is TGTGCCAGCAGTTTAAGGAGCGGGAGGTTAGGGGAGCTGTTTTTT. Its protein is CASSLRSGRLGELFF.

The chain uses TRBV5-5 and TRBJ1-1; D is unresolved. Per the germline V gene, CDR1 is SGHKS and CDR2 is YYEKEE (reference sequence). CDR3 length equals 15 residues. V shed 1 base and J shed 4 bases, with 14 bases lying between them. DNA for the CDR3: TGTGCCAGCAGCTTGAGTGGGCCTTTGGGCACTGAAGCTTTCTTT. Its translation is CASSLSGPLGTEAFF.

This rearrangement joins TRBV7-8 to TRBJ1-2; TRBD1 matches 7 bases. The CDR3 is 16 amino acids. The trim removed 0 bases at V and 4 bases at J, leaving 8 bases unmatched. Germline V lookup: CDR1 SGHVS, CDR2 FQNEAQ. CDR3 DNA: TGTGCCAGCAGCTTAGCCGATGACAGGGTGGGCTATGGCTACACCTTC. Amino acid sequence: CASSLADDRVGYGYTF.

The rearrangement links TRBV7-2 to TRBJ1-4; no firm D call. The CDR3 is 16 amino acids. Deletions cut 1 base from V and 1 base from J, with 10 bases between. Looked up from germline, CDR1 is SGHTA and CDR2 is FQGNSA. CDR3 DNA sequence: TGTGCCAGCAGCTTAGTTGGAGGTGGAACTAATGAAAAACTGTTTTTT. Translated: CASSLVGGGTNEKLFF.

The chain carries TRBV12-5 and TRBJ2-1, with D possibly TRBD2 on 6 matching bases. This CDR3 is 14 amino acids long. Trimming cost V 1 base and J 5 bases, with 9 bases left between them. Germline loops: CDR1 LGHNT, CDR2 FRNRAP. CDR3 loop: CASGLGGTHNEQFF. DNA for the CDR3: TGTGCTAGTGGTTTGGGCGGGACCCACAATGAGCAGTTCTTC.

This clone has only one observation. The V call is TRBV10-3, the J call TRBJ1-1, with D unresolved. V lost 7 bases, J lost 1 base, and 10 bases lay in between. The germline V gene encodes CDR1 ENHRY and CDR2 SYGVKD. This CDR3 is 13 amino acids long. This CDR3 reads CAITRSRNTEAFF. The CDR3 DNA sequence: TGTGCCATCACGCGTTCGAGGAACACTGAAGCTTTCTTT.

CDR3 nucleotides: TGTGCCAGTAGTAGAACACAAAACACTGAAGCTTTCTTT. Its translation: CASSRTQNTEAFF. This rearrangement joins TRBV19 to TRBJ1-1, with D hard to call. The V gene's germline CDR1 is LNHDA and CDR2 SQIVND (reference sequence). This CDR3 is 13 amino acids long. V gave up 4 bases and J gave up 2 bases, with 8 bases separating them.

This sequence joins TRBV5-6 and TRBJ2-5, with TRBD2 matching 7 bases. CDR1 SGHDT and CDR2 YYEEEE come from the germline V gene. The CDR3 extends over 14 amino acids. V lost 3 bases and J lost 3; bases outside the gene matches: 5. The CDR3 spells CASSSGLPEETQYF. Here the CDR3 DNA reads TGTGCCAGCAGCTCGGGACTACCGGAAGAGACCCAGTACTTC.

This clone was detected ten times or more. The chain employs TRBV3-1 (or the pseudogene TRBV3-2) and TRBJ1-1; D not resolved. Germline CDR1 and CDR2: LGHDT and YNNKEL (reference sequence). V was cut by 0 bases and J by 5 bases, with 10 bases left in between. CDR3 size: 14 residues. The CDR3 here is CASSQDSVWTEAFF. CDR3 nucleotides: TGTGCCAGCAGCCAAGATTCAGTCTGGACTGAAGCTTTCTTT.

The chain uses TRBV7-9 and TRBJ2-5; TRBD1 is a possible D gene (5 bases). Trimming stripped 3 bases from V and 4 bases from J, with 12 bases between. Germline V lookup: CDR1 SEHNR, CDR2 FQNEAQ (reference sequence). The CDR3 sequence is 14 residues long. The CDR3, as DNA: TGTGCCAGCAGCTTCCAGGCTGGGGCAGAGACCCAGTACTTC. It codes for CASSFQAGAETQYF. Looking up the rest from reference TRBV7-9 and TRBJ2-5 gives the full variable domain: DTGVSQNPRHKITKRGQNVTFRCDPISEHNRLYWYRQTLGQGPEFLTYFQNEAQLEKSRLLSDRFSAERPKGSFSTLEIQRTEQGDSAMYLCASSFQAGAETQYFGPGTRLLVL.

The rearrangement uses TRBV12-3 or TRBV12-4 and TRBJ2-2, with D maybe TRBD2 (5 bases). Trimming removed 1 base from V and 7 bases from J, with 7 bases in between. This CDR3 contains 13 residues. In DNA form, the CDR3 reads TGTGCCAGCAGTTTAGTTGAGGGCGGGGAGCTGTTTTTT. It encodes CASSLVEGGELFF.

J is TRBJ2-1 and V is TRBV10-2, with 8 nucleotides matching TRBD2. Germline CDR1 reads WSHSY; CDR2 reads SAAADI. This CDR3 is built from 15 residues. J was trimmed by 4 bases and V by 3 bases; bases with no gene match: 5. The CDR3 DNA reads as TGCGCCAGCAGTGATGGCGGGGGGAATTACAATGAGCAGTTCTTC. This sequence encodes CASSDGGGNYNEQFF.

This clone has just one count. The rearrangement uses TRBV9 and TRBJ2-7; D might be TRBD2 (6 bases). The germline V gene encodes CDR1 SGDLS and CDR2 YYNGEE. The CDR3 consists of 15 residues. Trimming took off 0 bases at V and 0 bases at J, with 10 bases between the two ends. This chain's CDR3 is CASSVGDSYSYEQYF. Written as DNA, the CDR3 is TGTGCCAGCAGCGTAGGGGACTCCTACTCCTACGAGCAGTACTTC.

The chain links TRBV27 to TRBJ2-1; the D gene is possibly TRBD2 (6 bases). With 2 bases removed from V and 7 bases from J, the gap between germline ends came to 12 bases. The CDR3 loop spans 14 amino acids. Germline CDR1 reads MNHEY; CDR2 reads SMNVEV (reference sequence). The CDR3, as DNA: TGTGCCAGCAGTTTAACCAGCGGGTTTAATGAGCAGTTCTTC. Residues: CASSLTSGFNEQFF.

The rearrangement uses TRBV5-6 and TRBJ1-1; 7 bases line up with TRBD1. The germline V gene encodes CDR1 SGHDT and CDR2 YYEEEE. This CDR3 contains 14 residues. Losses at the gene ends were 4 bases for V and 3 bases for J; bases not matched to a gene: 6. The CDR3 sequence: CASSEGAGDTEAFF. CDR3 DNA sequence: TGTGCCAGCAGCGAGGGGGCAGGGGACACTGAAGCTTTCTTT.

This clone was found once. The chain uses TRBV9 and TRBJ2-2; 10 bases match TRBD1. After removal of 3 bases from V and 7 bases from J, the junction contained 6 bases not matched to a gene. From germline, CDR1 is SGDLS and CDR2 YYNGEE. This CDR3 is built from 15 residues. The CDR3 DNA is TGTGCCAGCAGCGCGGGACAGGGGAGTTTCGGGGAGCTGTTTTTT. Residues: CASSAGQGSFGELFF.

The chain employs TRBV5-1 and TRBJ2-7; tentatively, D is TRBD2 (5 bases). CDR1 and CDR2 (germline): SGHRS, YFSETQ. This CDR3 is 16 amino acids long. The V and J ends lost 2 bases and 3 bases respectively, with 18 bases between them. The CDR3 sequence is CASSFSGVDGGYEQYF. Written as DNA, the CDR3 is TGCGCCAGCAGCTTCTCCGGCGTTGACGGAGGCTACGAGCAGTACTTC.

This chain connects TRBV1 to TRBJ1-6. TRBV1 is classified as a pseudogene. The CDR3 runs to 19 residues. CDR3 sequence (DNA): TGCACCAGCAGCCCCTACCGGGTCTCCTCCCGGGCCTATAATTCACCCCTCCACTTT. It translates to CTSSPYRVSSRAYNSPLHF.

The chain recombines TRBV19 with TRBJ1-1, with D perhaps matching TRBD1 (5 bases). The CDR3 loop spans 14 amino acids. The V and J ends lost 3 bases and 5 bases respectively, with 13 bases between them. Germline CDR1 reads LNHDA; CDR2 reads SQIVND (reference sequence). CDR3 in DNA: TGTGCCAGTAGTATGCGGGGCGGGGAGACTGAAGCTTTCTTT. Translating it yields CASSMRGGETEAFF.

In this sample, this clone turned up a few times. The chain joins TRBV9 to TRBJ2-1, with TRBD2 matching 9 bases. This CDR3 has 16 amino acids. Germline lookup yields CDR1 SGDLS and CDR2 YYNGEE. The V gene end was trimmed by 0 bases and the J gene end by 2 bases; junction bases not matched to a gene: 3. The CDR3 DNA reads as TGTGCCAGCAGCGTAGAGGCTAGCGGGGCCTACAATGAGCAGTTCTTC. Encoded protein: CASSVEASGAYNEQFF.

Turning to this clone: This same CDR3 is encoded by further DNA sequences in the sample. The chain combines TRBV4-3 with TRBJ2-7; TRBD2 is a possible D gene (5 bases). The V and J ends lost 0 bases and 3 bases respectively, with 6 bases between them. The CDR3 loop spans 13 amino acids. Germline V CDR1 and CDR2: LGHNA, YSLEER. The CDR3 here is CASSQDRGYEQYF. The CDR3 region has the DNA TGCGCCAGCAGCCAAGATCGGGGCTACGAGCAGTACTTC.

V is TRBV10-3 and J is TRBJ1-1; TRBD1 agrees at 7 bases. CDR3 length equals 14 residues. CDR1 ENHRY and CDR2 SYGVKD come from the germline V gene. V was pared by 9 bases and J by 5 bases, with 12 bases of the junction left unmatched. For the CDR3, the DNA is TGTGCCATGAGTAACCCAGGGGGGCGGACTGAAGCTTTCTTT. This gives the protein CAMSNPGGRTEAFF.

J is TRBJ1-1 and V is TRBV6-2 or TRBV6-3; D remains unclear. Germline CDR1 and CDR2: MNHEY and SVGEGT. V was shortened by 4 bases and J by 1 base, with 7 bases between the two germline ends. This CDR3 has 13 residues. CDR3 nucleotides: TGTGCCAGCAGTTTCGTCGGGAACACTGAAGCTTTCTTT. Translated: CASSFVGNTEAFF.

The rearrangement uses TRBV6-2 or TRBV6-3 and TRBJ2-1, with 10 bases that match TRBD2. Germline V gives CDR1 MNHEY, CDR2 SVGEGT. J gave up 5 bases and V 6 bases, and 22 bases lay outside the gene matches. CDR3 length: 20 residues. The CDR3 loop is CASSPPRASGRVIRNNEQFF. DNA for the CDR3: TGTGCCAGCAGCCCCCCGAGAGCGAGCGGGAGGGTCATTAGGAACAATGAGCAGTTCTTC.

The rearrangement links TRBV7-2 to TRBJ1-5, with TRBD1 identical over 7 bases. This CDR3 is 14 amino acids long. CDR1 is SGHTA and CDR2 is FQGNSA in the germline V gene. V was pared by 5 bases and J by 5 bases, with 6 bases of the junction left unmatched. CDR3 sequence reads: CASSRNRGDQPQHF. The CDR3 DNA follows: TGTGCCAGCAGCCGTAACAGGGGAGATCAGCCCCAGCATTTT. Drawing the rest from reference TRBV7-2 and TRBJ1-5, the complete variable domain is GAGVSQSPSNKVTEKGKDVELRCDPISGHTALYWYRQSLGQGLEFLIYFQGNSAPDKSGLPSDRFSAERTGGSVSTLTIQRTQQEDSAVYLCASSRNRGDQPQHFGDGTRLSIL.

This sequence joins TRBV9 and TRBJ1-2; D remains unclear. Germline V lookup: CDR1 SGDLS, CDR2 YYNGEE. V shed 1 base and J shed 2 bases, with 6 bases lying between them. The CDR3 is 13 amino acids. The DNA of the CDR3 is TGTGCCAGCAGCGTAACAGAGAACTATGGCTACACCTTC. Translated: CASSVTENYGYTF.

In nucleotides, the CDR3 is TGTGCCAGCAGCGTAGAGATTGGGGACAGGGGTGCCTACGAGCAGTACTTC. It encodes CASSVEIGDRGAYEQYF. The rearrangement links TRBV9 to TRBJ2-7; 10 positions match TRBD1. With 0 bases clipped from V and 2 bases from J, the junction kept 8 bases outside the gene matches. The CDR3 totals 17 residues. Looked up from germline, CDR1 is SGDLS and CDR2 is YYNGEE.

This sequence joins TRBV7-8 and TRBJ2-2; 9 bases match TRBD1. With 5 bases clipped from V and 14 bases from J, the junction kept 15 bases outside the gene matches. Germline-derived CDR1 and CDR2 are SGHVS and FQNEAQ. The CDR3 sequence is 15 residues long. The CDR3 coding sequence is TGTGCCAGCAGCCTACTGCAACAGGGACAGGGACATCTGTTTTTT. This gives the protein CASSLLQQGQGHLFF.

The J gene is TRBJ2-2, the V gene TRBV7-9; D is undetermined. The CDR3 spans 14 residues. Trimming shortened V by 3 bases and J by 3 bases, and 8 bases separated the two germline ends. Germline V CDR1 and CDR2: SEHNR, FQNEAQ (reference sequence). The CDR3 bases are TGTGCCAGCAGCTTTACCCGGGACACCGGGGAGCTGTTTTTT. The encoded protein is CASSFTRDTGELFF.

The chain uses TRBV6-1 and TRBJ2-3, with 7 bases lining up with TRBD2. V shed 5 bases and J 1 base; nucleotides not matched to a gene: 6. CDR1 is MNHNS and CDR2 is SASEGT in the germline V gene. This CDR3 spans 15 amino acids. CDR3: CASSSPLAGTDTQYF. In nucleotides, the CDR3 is TGTGCCAGCAGTTCCCCCCTAGCGGGCACAGATACGCAGTATTTT.

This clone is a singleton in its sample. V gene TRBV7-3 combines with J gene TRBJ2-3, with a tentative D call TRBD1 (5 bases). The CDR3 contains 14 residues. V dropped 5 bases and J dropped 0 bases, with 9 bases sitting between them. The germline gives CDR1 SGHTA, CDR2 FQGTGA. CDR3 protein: CASSRGRSTDTQYF. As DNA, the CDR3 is TGTGCCAGCAGCAGGGGCAGAAGCACAGATACGCAGTATTTT.